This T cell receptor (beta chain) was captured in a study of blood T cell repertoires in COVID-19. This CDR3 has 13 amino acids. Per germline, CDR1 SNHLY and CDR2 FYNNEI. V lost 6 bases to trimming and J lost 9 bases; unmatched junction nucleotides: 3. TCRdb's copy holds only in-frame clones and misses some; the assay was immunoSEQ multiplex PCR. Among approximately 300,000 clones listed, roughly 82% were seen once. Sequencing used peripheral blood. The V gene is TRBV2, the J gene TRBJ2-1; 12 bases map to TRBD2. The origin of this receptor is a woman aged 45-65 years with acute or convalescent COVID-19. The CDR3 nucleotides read TGTGCCAGCAGGACTAGCGGGAGCGGTGAGCAGTTCTTC. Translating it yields CASRTSGSGEQFF.